This T cell receptor (beta chain) stems from a study of blood T cell repertoires in COVID-19. Study-wide background: COVID-19 samples from acute and convalescent phases originated in the United States, Italy and Spain. Nucleic acid was either cDNA or gDNA, and it came from T cells, B-cell-depleted T cells, or PBMCs.

Original analysis: Amplification from reference gene primers served as the basis for estimated nucleated cell counts. Data came from immunoSEQ multiplex PCR; TCRdb stores just in-frame clones and leaves some out. V, J and clone size derive from that table, while D and trimming were established from the DNA sequence. This table holds roughly 150,000 clones, 60% to 80% found once. The CDR3 runs to 14 residues. Germline CDR1 reads SNHLY; CDR2 reads FYNNEI. With 6 bases clipped from V and 10 bases from J, the junction kept 6 bases outside the gene matches. The table lists this clone with a count of one. The chain recombines TRBV2 with TRBJ2-3; TRBD2 aligns across 14 bases. The sequence came from a man between 65 and 85 years old with acute or convalescent COVID-19. Sample: peripheral blood. The CDR3: CASRRGTSGRSQYF. The CDR3 nucleotides are TGTGCCAGCAGAAGAGGGACTAGCGGGAGATCGCAGTATTTT.